Below, 30 T cell receptor beta chains from the same sample are listed, as sequenced in a study of Ad26.COV2.S vaccination and SARS-CoV-2 variants (dated by TCRdb to about 2021). The library came from the immunoSEQ multiplex PCR assay. Entries here come from immuneACCESS through TCRdb and include only in-frame sequences with V and J called. Some clones fail to appear in such tables; in the studies checked, an unresolved V gene covers under half of the shortfall, and the cause of the remainder is unknown. This sample holds some 450,000 clones; roughly 87% were observed only once. The ten largest make up less than 4.5% of the sample. According to the study, the label for this sample's treatment or condition signals: around 19 received Ad26.COV2.S at low or high dose, single or two shots; about five received placebo; per-sample allocation not given. Repertoires of vaccine and placebo recipients were sequenced from samples collected on day 63 after the first injection.

The specimen was peripheral blood, collected in a trial of Ad26.COV2.S vaccine versus placebo. The source is a person aged 18-65 years who received the Ad26.COV2.S COVID-19 vaccine or a placebo.

Regarding this clone: Germline is not matched at one junction end, which may reflect a read error. This sequence joins TRBV7-2 and TRBJ1-2; maybe TRBD1 (6 bases). Germline assignment: CDR1 SGHTA and CDR2 FQGNSA. The CDR3 is 13 amino acids. CDR3 coding DNA: TGTGCCAGCAGCCAACGGGACAAAATATCTAGTGCCTTC. It codes for CASSQRDKISSAF.

The rearrangement links TRBV6-5 to TRBJ1-5, with TRBD1 matching over 7 bases. J gave up 2 bases and V 4 bases, and 5 bases lay outside the gene matches. This CDR3 is built from 15 residues. Germline assignment: CDR1 MNHEY and CDR2 SVGAGI. The CDR3 sequence: CASSFDRVGNQPQHF. The DNA for the CDR3 is TGTGCCAGCAGTTTCGACAGGGTGGGCAATCAGCCCCAGCATTTT.

The chain uses TRBV28 and TRBJ1-2; D gene unclear. Deletions cut 5 bases from V and 3 bases from J, with 10 bases between. This CDR3 has 13 amino acids. Germline CDR1 MDHEN, CDR2 SYDVKM. The CDR3: CASSLSTDYGYTF. The CDR3 nucleotides are TGTGCCAGCAGTCTCTCGACGGACTATGGCTACACCTTC.

The V call is TRBV19, the J call TRBJ1-2; maybe TRBD1 (6 bases). The CDR3 runs 12 residues. V was clipped by 5 bases and J by 8 bases, with 12 bases between them. In germline, CDR1 is LNHDA, CDR2 SQIVND (reference sequence). CDR3 residues: CASSLAGVGYTF. CDR3 DNA sequence: TGTGCCAGTAGTCTGGCAGGGGTAGGCTACACCTTC.

The sample holds one count of this clone. The chain is built from TRBV27 and TRBJ2-6, with D perhaps matching TRBD1 (6 bases). The CDR3 covers 17 residues. Germline V lookup: CDR1 MNHEY, CDR2 SMNVEV (reference sequence). Trimming left V 0 bases short and J 0 bases short, with 9 bases between. The CDR3 reads CASSLSHRVSGANVLTF. Here the CDR3 DNA reads TGTGCCAGCAGTTTATCTCACAGGGTCTCTGGGGCCAACGTCCTGACTTTC.

This chain links TRBV24-1 with TRBJ1-2; no reliable D call. Germline V gene lookup returns CDR1 KGHDR and CDR2 SFDVKD. The CDR3 extends over 16 amino acids. The V and J ends lost 3 bases and 0 bases respectively, with 13 bases between them. The chain's CDR3 is CATSDPRESANYGYTF. The CDR3 bases are TGTGCCACCAGTGATCCCCGGGAGTCGGCTAACTATGGCTACACCTTC.

The V and J genes are TRBV9 and TRBJ2-3; 14 bases align to TRBD2. CDR1 is SGDLS and CDR2 is YYNGEE in the germline V gene. V was pared by 1 base and J by 0 bases, with 13 bases of the junction left unmatched. The CDR3 consists of 21 residues. CDR3 nucleotides: TGTGCCAGCAGCGTACATCCCGGGACTAGCGGGGGTTTCTCTAGCACAGATACGCAGTATTTT. Translating gives CASSVHPGTSGGFSSTDTQYF.

This clone was seen only once. This chain links TRBV11-2 with TRBJ2-5, with D maybe TRBD2 (6 bases). This CDR3 is built from 14 residues. Trimming left V 5 bases short and J 2 bases short, with 12 bases between. Germline loops: CDR1 SGHAT, CDR2 FQNNGV. The CDR3, as DNA: TGTGCCAGCAGCGTGGGTAGCGGACAAGAGACCCAGTACTTC. Its protein product is CASSVGSGQETQYF. Based on the CDR3 plus reference TRBV11-2 and TRBJ2-5, the full variable domain is EAGVAQSPRYKIIEKRQSVAFWCNPISGHATLYWYQQILGQGPKLLIQFQNNGVVDDSQLPKDRFSAERLKGVDSTLKIQPAKLEDSAVYLCASSVGSGQETQYFGPGTRLLVL.

This clone appeared a few times. The gene calls are TRBV5-6 and TRBJ2-7; D might be TRBD2 (5 bases). V was shortened by 1 base and J by 2 bases, with 16 bases between the two germline ends. This CDR3 is 16 amino acids long. Germline CDR1 is SGHDT and CDR2 is YYEEEE. The CDR3: CASSLPPGPGAYEQYF. The DNA of the CDR3 is TGTGCCAGCAGCTTGCCCCCGGGCCCCGGGGCCTACGAGCAGTACTTC.

The chain couples TRBV6-6 to TRBJ2-7; D possibly corresponds to TRBD2 (6 bases). This CDR3 has 14 residues. CDR1 MNHNY and CDR2 SVGAGI come from the germline V gene (reference sequence). V shed 0 bases and J shed 2 bases, with 8 bases lying between them. The CDR3 nucleotides are TGTGCCAGCAGTTACTCGTCGGGGGCCTACGAGCAGTACTTC. Translation gives CASSYSSGAYEQYF.

In nucleotides, the CDR3 is TGTGCCAGCAGCCATTATAGCGGGAGGGCCCTCGGGTACAATGAGCAGTTCTTC. It yields the protein CASSHYSGRALGYNEQFF. The chain combines TRBV3-1 (or the pseudogene TRBV3-2) with TRBJ2-1; 11 bases match TRBD2. V was pared by 3 bases and J by 4 bases, with 11 bases of the junction left unmatched. Per the germline V gene, CDR1 is LGHDT and CDR2 is YNNKEL (reference sequence). There are 18 residues in the CDR3.

The V gene is TRBV5-4, the J gene TRBJ1-2; D ambiguous. Germline V gene sequence: CDR1 SGHNT, CDR2 YYREEE (reference sequence). The CDR3 covers 15 residues. Trimming removed 5 bases at V and 6 bases at J, with 20 bases between. CDR3 region: CASSRALIPYDGYTF. The CDR3 bases are TGTGCCAGCAGTCGAGCCCTCATACCCTACGATGGCTACACCTTC. The whole variable domain, remainder taken from reference TRBV5-4 and TRBJ1-2, is ETGVTQSPTHLIKTRGQQVTLRCSSQSGHNTVSWYQQALGQGPQFIFQYYREEENGRGNFPPRFSGLQFPNYSSELNVNALELDDSALYLCASSRALIPYDGYTFGSGTRLTVV.

The rearrangement uses TRBV19 and TRBJ1-4; perhaps TRBD1 as D (6 bases). Trimming left V 5 bases short and J 6 bases short, with 19 bases between. This CDR3 region has 16 residues. Germline V gene data show CDR1 as LNHDA and CDR2 as SQIVND (reference sequence). The CDR3: CASSPEGQGWYEKLFF. In DNA, the CDR3 is TGTGCCAGTAGTCCAGAGGGTCAGGGGTGGTATGAAAAACTGTTTTTT. The full variable domain, its missing parts supplied by reference TRBV19 and TRBJ1-4, is DGGITQSPKYLFRKEGQNVTLSCEQNLNHDAMYWYRQDPGQGLRLIYYSQIVNDFQKGDIAEGYSVSREKKESFPLTVTSAQKNPTAFYLCASSPEGQGWYEKLFFGSGTQLSVL.

This sequence joins TRBV21-1 and TRBJ2-5; the table's D call of TRBD1 was not tested on the DNA. TRBV21-1 represents a pseudogene. CDR3 length: 20 residues. The CDR3 coding sequence is TGTGCCAGCAGCAAAAAGCGAGACGACAGGAACCATCCCCTCCAAGAGACCCAGTACTTC. Its protein product is CASSKKRDDRNHPLQETQYF.

This rearrangement joins TRBV28 to TRBJ2-1; TRBD1 matches 7 bases. Germline trimming cut 4 bases from V and 4 bases from J; bases unmatched to any gene: 4. Germline CDR1 is MDHEN and CDR2 is SYDVKM. CDR3 size: 14 residues. Written as DNA, the CDR3 is TGTGCCAGCAGTTCCCCGGGACAGTACAATGAGCAGTTCTTC. This codes for CASSSPGQYNEQFF.

The rearrangement joins TRBV20-1 to TRBJ2-1, with D hard to call. Trimming removed 0 bases at V and 8 bases at J, with 5 bases between. Per germline, CDR1 DFQATT and CDR2 SNEGSKA (reference sequence). This CDR3 is 11 amino acids long. CDR3 amino acids: CSARDIDEQFF. CDR3 DNA sequence: TGCAGTGCTAGAGATATAGATGAGCAGTTCTTC.

The chain is built from TRBV28 and TRBJ1-2, with D uncertain. V was shortened by 6 bases and J by 2 bases, with 16 bases between the two germline ends. CDR3 length: 15 amino acids. CDR1 is MDHEN, CDR2 SYDVKM, per germline. CDR3 region: CASRLDGSTNYGYTF. DNA of the CDR3: TGTGCCAGCAGATTAGACGGGAGCACCAACTATGGCTACACCTTC.

This clone was seen more than once but under ten times. Other DNA sequences within the sample encode an identical CDR3. The CDR3 coding sequence is TGTGCCAGCAGCTCCTTAGGGTATAGCAATCAGCCCCAGCATTTT. It is translated as CASSSLGYSNQPQHF. The chain recombines TRBV5-5 with TRBJ1-5; no reliable D call. This CDR3 comprises 15 residues. Germline V lookup: CDR1 SGHKS, CDR2 YYEKEE (reference sequence). V gave up 3 bases and J gave up 0 bases, with 10 bases separating them.

The CDR3 bases are TGCGCCAGCAGCCAAGAGTTCCGCAGGCCGGGAGGGAGAGATACGCAGTATTTT. It translates to CASSQEFRRPGGRDTQYF. The V call is TRBV4-1, the J call TRBJ2-3, with 8 bases identical to TRBD2. The trim removed 0 bases at V and 5 bases at J, leaving 13 bases unmatched. The CDR3 is 18 amino acids. Germline V gene lookup returns CDR1 MGHRA and CDR2 YSYEKL.

Regarding this clone: This same CDR3 is encoded by further DNA sequences in the sample. V is TRBV25-1 and J is TRBJ2-7; D unclear. Per the germline V gene, CDR1 is MGHDK and CDR2 is SYGVNS. The CDR3 spans 13 residues. Trimming removed 1 base at V and 3 bases at J, with 7 bases between. The CDR3, as DNA: TGTGCCAGCAGTGAATCGGGCAGCTACGAGCAGTACTTC. Its translation: CASSESGSYEQYF.

The chain combines TRBV28 with TRBJ1-6, with D possibly TRBD1 on 6 matching bases. The CDR3 extends over 17 amino acids. V was pared by 11 bases and J by 0 bases, with 20 bases between. Per germline, CDR1 MDHEN and CDR2 SYDVKM. CDR3 coding DNA: TGTGCCTGCTCAGGGCGGGGGCCGAGCTCCTATAATTCACCCCTCCACTTT. It encodes CACSGRGPSSYNSPLHF.

The rearrangement links TRBV7-2 to TRBJ2-7, with 11 nucleotides matching TRBD1. CDR3 length: 16 residues. Germline trimming cut 0 bases from V and 7 bases from J; bases unmatched to any gene: 8. Germline CDR1 reads SGHTA; CDR2 reads FQGNSA. CDR3 sequence: CASSLADGQGAREQYF. In DNA form, the CDR3 reads TGTGCCAGCAGCTTAGCCGACGGACAGGGGGCTCGGGAGCAGTACTTC.

The chain is built from TRBV6-6 and TRBJ1-5; weak D call: TRBD1 (5 bases). V gave up 2 bases and J gave up 2 bases, with 13 bases separating them. Germline CDR1 reads MNHNY; CDR2 reads SVGAGI (reference sequence). The CDR3 loop spans 16 amino acids. CDR3 protein: CASSYPTGRGNQPQHF. The CDR3 DNA follows: TGTGCCAGCAGTTACCCTACAGGACGGGGCAATCAGCCCCAGCATTTT.

The genes are TRBV20-1 and TRBJ2-3; tentative D call: TRBD1 (5 bases). The ends were cut back, 3 bases at V and 6 bases at J, with 13 bases in the middle. Per germline, CDR1 DFQATT and CDR2 SNEGSKA (reference sequence). This CDR3 is built from 13 residues. DNA of the CDR3: TGCAGTGCTAGTGTCAAGGGGTTCGATACGCAGTATTTT. The encoded protein is CSASVKGFDTQYF.

The CDR3 region has the DNA TGTGCCAGCAGCTGGGGAGGGACTAGCGGGAGAGGCTCCTACAATGAGCAGTTCTTC. It codes for CASSWGGTSGRGSYNEQFF. The chain has TRBV5-5 and TRBJ2-1; 14 nucleotides line up with TRBD2. This CDR3 has 19 residues. The ends lost 3 bases at V and 0 bases at J; junction bases unmatched: 8. Germline loops: CDR1 SGHKS, CDR2 YYEKEE (reference sequence).

The V gene is TRBV20-1, the J gene TRBJ2-3; D is unresolved. Germline V lookup: CDR1 DFQATT, CDR2 SNEGSKA (reference sequence). The CDR3 length is 13 residues. With 6 bases removed from V and 7 bases from J, the gap between germline ends came to 17 bases. This chain's CDR3 is CSASGPLSNTQYF. In nucleotides, the CDR3 is TGCAGTGCCAGTGGTCCTCTATCCAATACGCAGTATTTT.

This sequence joins TRBV27 and TRBJ2-1; TRBD2 aligns across 8 bases. The V gene's germline CDR1 is MNHEY and CDR2 SMNVEV (reference sequence). The V and J ends lost 0 bases and 5 bases, in that order; junction bases with no gene match: 3. The CDR3 has 15 amino acids. DNA of the CDR3: TGTGCCAGCAGTTTATCAACTAGCGGCAACAATGAGCAGTTCTTC. Its protein product is CASSLSTSGNNEQFF.

The chain combines TRBV2 with TRBJ1-4, with D unresolved. CDR3 size: 14 residues. The V and J ends lost 6 bases and 0 bases respectively, with 8 bases between them. Germline assignment: CDR1 SNHLY and CDR2 FYNNEI. Written as DNA, the CDR3 is TGTGCCAGCAGCTGGCAGGCAACTAATGAAAAACTGTTTTTT. Protein sequence: CASSWQATNEKLFF.

The chain employs TRBV18 and TRBJ2-2, with unresolved D. V lost 2 bases and J lost 0, with 10 bases in between. Germline CDR1 KGHSH, CDR2 LQKENI. CDR3 length: 16 residues. The CDR3 bases are TGTGCCAGCTCACCATTGCCAGCCGCGAACACCGGGGAGCTGTTTTTT. It encodes CASSPLPAANTGELFF.

The CDR3 DNA follows: TGTGCCAGCAGCTACCTAGCGCCCGCCTACGAGCAGTACTTC. Residues: CASSYLAPAYEQYF. This chain connects TRBV7-9 to TRBJ2-7; maybe TRBD2 (6 bases). Germline assignment: CDR1 SEHNR and CDR2 FQNEAQ (reference sequence). Trimming stripped 4 bases from V and 2 bases from J, with 12 bases between. This CDR3 has 14 residues.